This T cell receptor beta chain stems from a study of T-cell memory formation after mild COVID-19. Findings and limits, study-wide: Whether day 37 second-wave clones are SARS-CoV-2-specific was not confirmed. Memory sampled before infection contained some responding clones, suggesting cross-reactive memory joined.

Of note for this clonotype: Its antigen is undetermined.

The CDR3 length is 15 residues. Germline V lookup: CDR1 LNHDA, CDR2 SQIVND (reference sequence). V was trimmed by 3 bases and J by 1 base, leaving 12 bases between them. It was 5'RACE with constant-segment primers that produced the TCR alpha and TCR beta cDNA libraries, which carried sample barcodes and UMIs. TCRdb called the 5' RACE reads again in MiXCR, with one record for every CDR3 protein. The top ten hold roughly 1.9% of the sample, which has just under 150,000 distinct CDR3 sequences, 6% to 7% seen once. Material: PBMCs or a T cell subset sorted from them (not recorded which). The genes are TRBV19 and TRBJ1-1, with a tentative D call TRBD1 (6 bases). This TCR came from an adult woman who had mild COVID-19 (a few samples of this study predate the infection). Cell type and time point are not known. CDR3 sequence: CASSIPWTANTEAFF. CDR3 sequence (DNA): TGTGCCAGTAGTATCCCTTGGACAGCGAACACTGAAGCTTTCTTT.